The T cell receptor beta chain under discussion was sequenced for a study of T-cell memory formation after mild COVID-19 (dated by TCRdb to the early 2020s). In terms of the full investigation: TCR sequence clusters from the two donors were largely donor specific. Longitudinal TCRalpha and TCRbeta repertoire sequencing tracked T-cell clones expanding and contracting after mild COVID-19 in a couple of donors. Two young, previously healthy adult volunteers made up the cohort, one male and one female. The full study reports these points: Some responding clones were detected in pre-infection memory, which suggested that pre-existing cross-reactive memory T cells had joined the SARS-CoV-2 response. Only a couple of mild cases were covered in the study, and larger cohorts including severe cases with pre-infection samples were considered necessary. Contracting CD4+ clones turned up mainly in the CM and EM memory subsets, whereas EMRA was where CD8+ clones were enriched. Clones contracting from day 15 to 85 had balanced CD4/CD8 phenotypes, while a second wave expanding from day 15 to 37 was biased towards CD4+. The second-wave clones that peaked on day 37 were not confirmed to be SARS-CoV-2 specific.

This clonotype was detected only a few times. Its target antigen remains unknown. Within one base of it there is no much larger clone, and no base qualities were kept. The CDR3 starts with the cysteine, ends with the phenylalanine, and has 15 residues. Only the CDR3 DNA stays, 45 bases, in frame from base 1. Trimmed from V: 5 bases; trimmed from J: 7 bases; junction bases lacking a gene match: 9. The germline V gene (reference sequence) sets CDR1 to SEHNR and CDR2 to FQNEAQ. TCRdb shows the sequencer as Illumina NovaSeq 6000. TCRalpha and TCRbeta cDNA libraries were built by 5'RACE with constant-segment primers, adding sample barcodes and unique molecular identifiers. Trizol reagent was used to extract RNA from every sample. Amplification of the libraries took two PCR steps, and the second step added a second sample barcode plus Illumina TruSeq adapters. Sequencing of libraries was performed on an Illumina NovaSeq with 2 x 150 bp paired-end reads. From the authors' description of their analysis: Reads were demultiplexed and collapsed into UMI-guided consensus sequences with migec v1.2.7. Using mixcr v2.1.11, UMI consensuses were aligned to TRA and TRB V and J templates and then assembled into clonotypes. Expanded or contracted clonotypes were those called significant by both edgeR and NoisET, with noise models trained on biological replicates. edgeR calls used a false discovery rate-adjusted p below 0.01 and a log2 fold-change threshold of 1. As an exploratory analysis of dynamics, max-normalized trajectories of the 1000 most abundant clonotypes were examined with PCA combined with hierarchical clustering. Separately sequenced CD4+ and CD8+ repertoires were used to assign the CD4 or CD8 phenotype of responding clones. TCRdb redid the processing of the public reads, applying fastp at Q25 and MiXCR, and retained in-frame beta chains. When rows share a CDR3 protein, they turn into one entry using the most common DNA and genes. The V and J calls here are based on TCRdb, not the publication. This sample gives under 300,000 distinct CDR3 sequences in total; 15% to 20% of them show up just once. The ten largest clonotypes hold over 20% of the sample.

Ficoll-Paque density gradient centrifugation was the method used to isolate PBMCs. The rearranged segments are TRBV7-9 and TRBJ2-1; 9 central nucleotides agree with TRBD1. The sequence came from a man between 18 and 35 years old who had mild COVID-19 (a few samples of this study predate the infection). The sample titles of this study are shuffled in the database, so cell type and time point are left out; the donor was told from shared clones. Sequencing used PBMCs or a T cell subset sorted from them (not recorded which). In nucleotides, the sequence is TGTGCCAGCAGCCCGGTGACAGGGGGGTGGAATGAGCAGTTCTTC. Its coded protein is CASSPVTGGWNEQFF.